This T cell receptor beta chain was observed in a study of control samples from healthy donors and cancer patients. Germline CDR1 MRHNA, CDR2 SNTAGT. The CDR3 length is 16 residues. Germline trimming cut 0 bases from V and 7 bases from J; bases unmatched to any gene: 3. Sequencing used immunoSEQ multiplex PCR; TCRdb keeps in-frame clones, though not all of them. The table lists 200,000 or so clones, approximately 91% of them singletons. The sample holds a few counts of this clone. The origin of this receptor is a man aged 30 to 39 in good health. Material for sequencing was blood. The V gene is TRBV6-4, the J gene TRBJ2-1; TRBD2 matches at 13 bases. The CDR3 sequence is CASSDSPGLAGNEQFF. In DNA form, the CDR3 reads TGTGCCAGCAGTGACTCACCGGGACTAGCGGGGAATGAGCAGTTCTTC.